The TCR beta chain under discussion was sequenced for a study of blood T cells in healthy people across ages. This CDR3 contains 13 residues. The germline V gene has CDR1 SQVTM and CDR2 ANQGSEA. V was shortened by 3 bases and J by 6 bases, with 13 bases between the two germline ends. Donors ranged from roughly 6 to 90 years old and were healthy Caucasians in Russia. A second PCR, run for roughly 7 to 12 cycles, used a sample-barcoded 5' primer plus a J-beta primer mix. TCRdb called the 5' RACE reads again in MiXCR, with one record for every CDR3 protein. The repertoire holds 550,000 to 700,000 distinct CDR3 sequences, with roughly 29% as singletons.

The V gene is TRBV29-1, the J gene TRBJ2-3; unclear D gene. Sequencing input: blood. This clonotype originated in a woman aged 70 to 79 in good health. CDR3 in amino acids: CSVDRSLGDTQYF. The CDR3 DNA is TGCAGCGTTGATAGAAGCCTCGGGGATACGCAGTATTTT.